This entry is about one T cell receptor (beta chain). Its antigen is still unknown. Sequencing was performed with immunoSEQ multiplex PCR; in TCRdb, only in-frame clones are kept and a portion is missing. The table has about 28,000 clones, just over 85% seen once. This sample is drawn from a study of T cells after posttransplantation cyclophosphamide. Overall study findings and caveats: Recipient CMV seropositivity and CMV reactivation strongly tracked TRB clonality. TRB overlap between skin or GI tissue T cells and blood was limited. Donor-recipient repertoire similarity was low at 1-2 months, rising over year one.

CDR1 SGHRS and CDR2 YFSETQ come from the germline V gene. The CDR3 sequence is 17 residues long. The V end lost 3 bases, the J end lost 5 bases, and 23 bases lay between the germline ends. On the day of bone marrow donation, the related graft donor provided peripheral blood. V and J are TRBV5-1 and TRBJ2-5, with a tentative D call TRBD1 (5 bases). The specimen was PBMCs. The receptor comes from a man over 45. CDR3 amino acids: CASSSPPGPRDGETQYF. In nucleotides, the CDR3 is TGCGCCAGCAGCTCCCCCCCCGGCCCCAGGGATGGGGAGACCCAGTACTTC.